The 2 T cell receptor beta chains reported below all come from one sample, sequenced in a study of T-cell reconstitution after alpha-beta-depleted transplantation in children. Findings and caveats of the study: About two months after transplant, alpha-beta T cells reportedly came from several hundred expanded graft clones.

Their cognate antigens are unknown. A TCRbeta library incorporating unique molecular identifiers was prepared. TCRdb passed the PCR reads through MiXCR, listing each CDR3 protein once. In the table there are fewer than 40,000 distinct CDR3 sequences, about 7% of which are singletons. Sequenced here: peripheral blood, sampled 60 days after TCRalphabeta/CD19-depleted stem cell transplant. Receptor source: a child under two years old who had a stem cell transplant for acute myeloid leukemia, so the T cells may come from the graft donor.

This clonotype has a count of ten or more. The gene calls are TRBV15 and TRBJ2-2, with D tentatively TRBD1 or TRBD2 (5 bases each). Germline V lookup: CDR1 LNHNV, CDR2 YYDKDF (reference sequence). The CDR3 covers 16 residues. The V gene lost 5 bases and the J gene lost 3 bases, with 16 bases spanning the gap. This CDR3 is CATSGFRGVDTGELFF. Here the CDR3 DNA reads TGTGCCACCAGCGGATTCCGAGGGGTTGACACCGGGGAGCTGTTTTTT.

The chain employs TRBV24-1 and TRBJ2-3; D is unresolved. CDR3 length equals 17 residues. From germline, CDR1 is KGHDR and CDR2 SFDVKD. Trimming stripped 1 base from V and 5 bases from J, with 18 bases between. The DNA for the CDR3 is TGTGCCACCAGTGATTTTGGCTACGGGCCGGCAAAAGATACGCAGTATTTT. It encodes CATSDFGYGPAKDTQYF.